The 19 T cell receptor beta chains listed next were all sequenced from one sample in a study of T-cell reconstitution after alpha-beta-depleted transplantation in children. Construction of the TCRbeta library involved unique molecular identifiers. TCRdb reanalysed the PCR reads using MiXCR and keeps one entry per CDR3 protein. Of some 500,000 distinct CDR3 sequences in the sample, approximately 20% were seen once. The sequencing used PBMCs from the stem cell graft donor, collected from the stem cell graft. Every receptor here comes from a human donor who donated a stem cell graft to a child with acute lymphoblastic leukemia.

V gene TRBV12-3 or TRBV12-4 combines with J gene TRBJ2-2; no clear D. V shed 8 bases and J shed 1 base, with 5 bases lying between them. CDR3 length: 12 amino acids. The CDR3 nucleotides read TGTGCCAGCCCGAGGAACACCGGGGAGCTGTTTTTT. Residues: CASPRNTGELFF.

This clonotype was picked up one time. This chain joins TRBV9 and TRBJ2-1; 15 bases agree with TRBD2. The CDR3 has 16 residues. Per germline, CDR1 SGDLS and CDR2 YYNGEE. Germline trimming cut 4 bases from V and 7 bases from J; bases unmatched to any gene: 6. The CDR3 spells CASSPRTSGRVNEQFF. As DNA, the CDR3 is TGTGCCAGCAGCCCCCGGACTAGCGGGAGGGTAAATGAGCAGTTCTTC. Combining the CDR3 with reference TRBV9 and TRBJ2-1 gives the whole variable domain DSGVTQTPKHLITATGQRVTLRCSPRSGDLSVYWYQQSLDQGLQFLIQYYNGEERAKGNILERFSAQQFPDLHSELNLSSLELGDSALYFCASSPRTSGRVNEQFFGPGTRLTVL.

V usage is TRBV25-1 and J usage is TRBJ2-7; 11 bases are a match to TRBD1. Germline CDR1 and CDR2: MGHDK and SYGVNS. Trimming cost V 3 bases and J 3 bases; bases outside gene matches: 4. The CDR3 spans 15 residues. This CDR3 reads CASSDPGTGGYEQYF. The CDR3 coding sequence is TGTGCCAGCAGTGACCCAGGGACAGGGGGCTACGAGCAGTACTTC.

This clonotype was recorded a few times. The chain joins TRBV15 to TRBJ2-7, with unresolved D. V lost 1 base to trimming and J lost 0 bases, with 10 bases between them. CDR1 is LNHNV and CDR2 is YYDKDF in the germline V gene (reference sequence). The CDR3 contains 15 residues. The CDR3 loop is CATSRGGESSYEQYF. The DNA of the CDR3 is TGTGCCACCAGCAGAGGTGGGGAATCCTCCTACGAGCAGTACTTC.

The J gene is TRBJ1-2, the V gene TRBV9, with TRBD1 identical over 7 bases. In germline, CDR1 is SGDLS, CDR2 YYNGEE. The V and J ends lost 3 bases and 5 bases, in that order; junction bases with no gene match: 16. The CDR3 is 17 residues long. CDR3 coding DNA: TGTGCCAGCAGCGCCGAAATCTTTACGGACAGGACGTATGGCTACACCTTC. This encodes CASSAEIFTDRTYGYTF.

This clonotype showed up many times. The chain carries TRBV29-1 and TRBJ2-1; no definite D call. The length of the CDR3 is 14 residues. With 4 bases removed from V and 0 bases from J, the gap between germline ends came to 10 bases. Germline V gene lookup returns CDR1 SQVTM and CDR2 ANQGSEA. CDR3 sequence: CSVGGFDSYNEQFF. The DNA for the CDR3 is TGCAGCGTTGGGGGATTCGACTCCTACAATGAGCAGTTCTTC.

This clonotype was seen only a few times. The chain links TRBV6-5 to TRBJ1-4, with TRBD1 as a possible D gene (6 bases). The CDR3 totals 16 residues. Germline values: CDR1 MNHEY, CDR2 SVGAGI. Trimming shortened V by 2 bases and J by 3 bases, and 13 bases separated the two germline ends. CDR3 nucleotides: TGTGCCAGCAGTTACGGCAGGGGTCGGTCTAATGAAAAACTGTTTTTT. Translating it yields CASSYGRGRSNEKLFF.

The chain recombines TRBV29-1 with TRBJ1-1; a weak D match, TRBD1 (5 bases). This CDR3 is 13 amino acids long. The V and J ends lost 3 bases and 6 bases respectively, with 14 bases between them. CDR1 is SQVTM and CDR2 is ANQGSEA in the germline V gene. The DNA of the CDR3 is TGCAGCGTTGACAATCGGAGGGACCCTGAAGCTTTCTTT. Its protein is CSVDNRRDPEAFF.

The chain couples TRBV18 to TRBJ2-7; D unresolved. Germline CDR1 and CDR2: KGHSH and LQKENI. V gave up 4 bases and J gave up 5 bases, with 15 bases separating them. The CDR3 covers 14 residues. CDR3 in amino acids: CASSRPGVPNEQYF. CDR3 DNA sequence: TGTGCCAGCTCACGCCCGGGTGTTCCCAACGAGCAGTACTTC.

J is TRBJ2-3 and V is TRBV3-1; D is perhaps TRBD2 (6 bases). Germline lookup yields CDR1 LGHDT and CDR2 YNNKEL (reference sequence). CDR3 length: 17 residues. V was shortened by 3 bases and J by 0 bases, with 16 bases between the two germline ends. The DNA for the CDR3 is TGTGCCAGCAGCCACCACGCGGGGCTAGTTAGCACAGATACGCAGTATTTT. As protein: CASSHHAGLVSTDTQYF.

This chain joins TRBV20-1 and TRBJ2-5; 7 bases are a match to TRBD1. CDR3 length: 13 residues. The germline CDR1 and CDR2 sequences are DFQATT and SNEGSKA (reference sequence). The V and J ends lost 5 bases and 2 bases, in that order; junction bases with no gene match: 5. This CDR3 is CSAPRQGQETQYF. The CDR3 nucleotides read TGCAGTGCTCCCCGACAGGGACAAGAGACCCAGTACTTC.

J is TRBJ1-2 and V is TRBV9; D is unclear. CDR3 size: 15 residues. Germline loops: CDR1 SGDLS, CDR2 YYNGEE. Trimming removed 0 bases from V and 3 bases from J, with 12 bases in between. The DNA of the CDR3 is TGTGCCAGCAGCGTAGACAGCAGATCGTACTATGGCTACACCTTC. This codes for CASSVDSRSYYGYTF.

The chain couples TRBV9 to TRBJ2-4, with D tentatively TRBD1 or TRBD2 (5 bases each). Per the germline V gene, CDR1 is SGDLS and CDR2 is YYNGEE. V shed 4 bases and J shed 1 base, with 15 bases lying between them. This CDR3 region has 16 residues. This chain's CDR3 is CASSSPRWGAKNIQYF. The CDR3 DNA is TGTGCCAGCAGCTCCCCCCGGTGGGGGGCCAAAAACATTCAGTACTTC.

The genes are TRBV7-9 and TRBJ2-7, with D maybe TRBD1 (6 bases). CDR1 and CDR2 (germline): SEHNR, FQNEAQ (reference sequence). The CDR3 runs 15 residues. V was clipped by 6 bases and J by 5 bases, with 20 bases between them. The CDR3 DNA sequence: TGTGCCAGCAGTTTCAACAGGGAAGAAAAGGACGAGCAGTACTTC. Residues: CASSFNREEKDEQYF.

The V gene is TRBV5-4, the J gene TRBJ2-1; 14 bases fit TRBD2. The germline V gene has CDR1 SGHNT and CDR2 YYREEE (reference sequence). This CDR3 is 15 amino acids long. The ends lost 3 bases at V and 7 bases at J; junction bases unmatched: 3. CDR3 protein: CASSWGTSGSNEQFF. CDR3 sequence (DNA): TGTGCCAGCAGCTGGGGGACTAGCGGGAGTAATGAGCAGTTCTTC.

This clonotype was counted only a few times. This chain links TRBV29-1 with TRBJ1-2; 7 bases are shared with TRBD1. Germline CDR1 reads SQVTM; CDR2 reads ANQGSEA. The CDR3 extends over 12 amino acids. V shed 5 bases and J 2 bases; nucleotides not matched to a gene: 2. In DNA form, the CDR3 reads TGCAGCGTTCTGGACAGGAACTATGGCTACACCTTC. The encoded protein is CSVLDRNYGYTF.

The chain joins TRBV12-3 or TRBV12-4 to TRBJ2-1, with 12 bases that match TRBD2. This CDR3 has 16 residues. With V trimmed by 4 bases and J by 5 bases, 6 bases remained unmatched. As DNA, the CDR3 is TGTGCCAGCAGTTCCCTAGCGGGAGGGACTCACAATGAGCAGTTCTTC. Translated: CASSSLAGGTHNEQFF.

The chain uses TRBV5-1 and TRBJ2-1, with 8 bases fitting TRBD2. With 6 bases clipped from V and 2 bases from J, the junction kept 10 bases outside the gene matches. This CDR3 is 16 amino acids long. Germline V gives CDR1 SGHRS, CDR2 YFSETQ. The CDR3, as DNA: TGCGCCAGCAAAACTAGCGGTCGCCCTCCCTACAATGAGCAGTTCTTC. The encoded protein is CASKTSGRPPYNEQFF.

This rearrangement joins TRBV5-1 to TRBJ2-7, with 9 bases aligning to TRBD1. V lost 5 bases, J lost 0 bases, and 15 bases stayed unmatched. Germline CDR1 reads SGHRS; CDR2 reads YFSETQ. CDR3 length: 18 residues. The CDR3 is CASRSGQGNQLVSYEQYF. The CDR3 DNA reads TGCGCCAGCAGATCTGGACAGGGGAATCAACTCGTCTCCTACGAGCAGTACTTC.